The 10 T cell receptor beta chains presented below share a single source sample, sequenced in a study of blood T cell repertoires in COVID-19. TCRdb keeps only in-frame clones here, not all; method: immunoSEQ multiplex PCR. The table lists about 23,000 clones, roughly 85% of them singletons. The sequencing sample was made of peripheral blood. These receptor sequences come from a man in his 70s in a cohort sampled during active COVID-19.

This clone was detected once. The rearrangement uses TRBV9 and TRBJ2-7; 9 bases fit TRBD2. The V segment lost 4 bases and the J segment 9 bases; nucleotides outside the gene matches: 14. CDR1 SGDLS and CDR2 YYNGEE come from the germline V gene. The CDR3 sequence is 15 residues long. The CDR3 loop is CASSPEASGALGQYF. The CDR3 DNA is TGTGCCAGCAGCCCGGAGGCTAGCGGGGCTCTGGGGCAGTACTTC.

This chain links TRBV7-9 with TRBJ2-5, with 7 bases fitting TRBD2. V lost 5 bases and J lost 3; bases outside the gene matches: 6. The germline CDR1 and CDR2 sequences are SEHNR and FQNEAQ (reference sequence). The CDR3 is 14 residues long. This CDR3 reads CASSPAGVEETQYF. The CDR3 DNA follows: TGTGCCAGCAGCCCGGCGGGGGTGGAAGAGACCCAGTACTTC. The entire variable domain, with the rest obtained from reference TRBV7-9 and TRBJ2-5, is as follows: DTGVSQNPRHKITKRGQNVTFRCDPISEHNRLYWYRQTLGQGPEFLTYFQNEAQLEKSRLLSDRFSAERPKGSFSTLEIQRTEQGDSAMYLCASSPAGVEETQYFGPGTRLLVL.

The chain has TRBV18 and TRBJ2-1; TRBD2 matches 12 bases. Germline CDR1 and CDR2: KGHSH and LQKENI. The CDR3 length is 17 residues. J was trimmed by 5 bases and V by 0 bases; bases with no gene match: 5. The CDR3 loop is CASSPPGLAGFDNEQFF. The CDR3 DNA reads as TGTGCCAGCTCACCACCAGGACTAGCGGGATTCGACAATGAGCAGTTCTTC.

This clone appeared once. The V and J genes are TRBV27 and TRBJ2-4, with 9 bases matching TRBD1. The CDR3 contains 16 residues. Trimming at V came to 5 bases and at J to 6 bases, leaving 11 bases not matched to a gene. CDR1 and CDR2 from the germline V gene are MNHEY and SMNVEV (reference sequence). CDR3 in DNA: TGTGCCAGCAGTCCAAACAGGGGGCGCATGGGAAACATTCAGTACTTC. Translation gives CASSPNRGRMGNIQYF.

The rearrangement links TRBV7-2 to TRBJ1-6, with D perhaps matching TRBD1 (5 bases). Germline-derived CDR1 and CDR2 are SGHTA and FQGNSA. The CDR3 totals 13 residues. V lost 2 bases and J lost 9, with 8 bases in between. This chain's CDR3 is CASSLYTGSPLHF. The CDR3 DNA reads TGTGCCAGCAGCTTATATACAGGTTCACCCCTCCACTTT.

The CDR3 nucleotides read TGCGCCAGCAGCGCCGGGACAGCCTCAGCTAACTATGGCTACACCTTC. Its protein is CASSAGTASANYGYTF. This chain links TRBV5-1 with TRBJ1-2; the match to TRBD1 covers 7 bases. The V gene's germline CDR1 is SGHRS and CDR2 YFSETQ. Unmatched junction bases numbered 9, after V lost 4 bases and J lost 0 bases. This CDR3 comprises 16 residues.

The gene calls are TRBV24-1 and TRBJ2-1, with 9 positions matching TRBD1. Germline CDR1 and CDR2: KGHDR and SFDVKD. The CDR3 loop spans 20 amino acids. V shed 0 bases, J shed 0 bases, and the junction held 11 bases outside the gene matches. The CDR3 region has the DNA TGTGCCACCAGTGATTTGAAGACAGGGGGGCTCTCGAGCTCCTACAATGAGCAGTTCTTC. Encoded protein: CATSDLKTGGLSSSYNEQFF.

This CDR3 reads CASSVARAGVADTQYF. As DNA, the CDR3 is TGTGCCAGCAGTGTTGCCCGAGCCGGAGTGGCAGATACGCAGTATTTT. The rearrangement joins TRBV28 to TRBJ2-3; no firm D call. The germline gives CDR1 MDHEN, CDR2 SYDVKM. V dropped 5 bases and J dropped 4 bases, with 19 bases sitting between them. This CDR3 is 16 amino acids long.

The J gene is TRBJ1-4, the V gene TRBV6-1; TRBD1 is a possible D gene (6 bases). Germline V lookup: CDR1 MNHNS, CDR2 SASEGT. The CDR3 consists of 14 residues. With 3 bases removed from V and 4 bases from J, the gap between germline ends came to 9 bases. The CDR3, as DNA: TGTGCCAGCAGTGAGACCAGGGGTAATGAAAAACTGTTTTTT. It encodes CASSETRGNEKLFF.

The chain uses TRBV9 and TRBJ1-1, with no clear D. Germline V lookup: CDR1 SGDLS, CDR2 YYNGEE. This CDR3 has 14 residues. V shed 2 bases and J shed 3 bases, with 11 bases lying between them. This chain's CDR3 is CASSVSVADTEAFF. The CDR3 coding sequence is TGTGCCAGCAGCGTGAGCGTCGCTGACACTGAAGCTTTCTTT.